A selection of T cell receptor beta chains follows, all from one sample in a study of cytomegalovirus exposure and HLA in healthy donors. Only in-frame clones appear in the TCRdb table, and some are missing; sequencing was by immunoSEQ multiplex PCR. The data show 150,000 to 200,000 clones, about four fifths seen once. The sample consisted of PBMCs. The source is a woman aged 45-65 years in good health and CMV-seropositive. The CDR3 runs from the conserved cysteine through the conserved F or W. The order of the fields is clone size, CDR3 length, D gene, V gene, J gene, CDR3 DNA, CDR3 protein. The D gene is left open where the match is weak. Size is stated for part of the rows, as once, few or many counts, or as a class when the clone is expanded.

clone_size: -; cdr3_length: 14; d_call: -; v_call: TRBV6-5; j_call: TRBJ2-7; cdr3_nt: TGTGCCAGCAGCCCCCCCGGGGTGTCCTACGAGCAGTACTTC; cdr3_aa: CASSPPGVSYEQYF
clone_size: -; cdr3_length: 14; d_call: TRBD1; v_call: TRBV10-3; j_call: TRBJ2-1; cdr3_nt: TGTGCCATCAGTGAGATGCAGGGGGCCAATGAGCAGTTCTTC; cdr3_aa: CAISEMQGANEQFF
clone_size: -; cdr3_length: 15; d_call: TRBD2; v_call: TRBV7-2; j_call: TRBJ2-2; cdr3_nt: TGTGCCAGCAGCCCCGGGGGGGGCCTCATGGGGGAGCTGTTTTTT; cdr3_aa: CASSPGGGLMGELFF
clone_size: -; cdr3_length: 13; d_call: TRBD2; v_call: TRBV7-8; j_call: TRBJ2-7; cdr3_nt: TGTGCCAGCTCGCTAGCGGGGGGAGACGAGCAGTACTTC; cdr3_aa: CASSLAGGDEQYF
clone_size: -; cdr3_length: 14; d_call: TRBD1; v_call: TRBV5-1; j_call: TRBJ1-1; cdr3_nt: TGCGCCAGCAGCCAAGGACAGGGGACCACTGAAGCTTTCTTT; cdr3_aa: CASSQGQGTTEAFF
clone_size: -; cdr3_length: 16; d_call: TRBD1; v_call: TRBV18; j_call: TRBJ2-3; cdr3_nt: TGTGCCAGCTCTGGGCTACGACAGGGTAGCACAGATACGCAGTATTTT; cdr3_aa: CASSGLRQGSTDTQYF
clone_size: -; cdr3_length: 11; d_call: TRBD1; v_call: TRBV6-6; j_call: TRBJ1-1; cdr3_nt: TGTGCCAGCAGCAGGGGGGCTGAAGCTTTCTTT; cdr3_aa: CASSRGAEAFF
clone_size: -; cdr3_length: 19; d_call: TRBD2; v_call: TRBV18; j_call: TRBJ2-2; cdr3_nt: TGTGCCAGCTCACCCCGCCCTACTAGCGGGGGTCCGAACACCGGGGAGCTGTTTTTT; cdr3_aa: CASSPRPTSGGPNTGELFF
clone_size: -; cdr3_length: 12; d_call: -; v_call: TRBV6-1; j_call: TRBJ1-6; cdr3_nt: TGTGCCAGCACACAAACTAATTCACCCCTCCACTTT; cdr3_aa: CASTQTNSPLHF
clone_size: -; cdr3_length: 17; d_call: -; v_call: TRBV5-1; j_call: TRBJ2-5; cdr3_nt: TGCGCCAGCAGCTTGGGACTACGCTGGAACCAAGAACAGACCCAGTACTTC; cdr3_aa: CASSLGLRWNQEQTQYF
clone_size: -; cdr3_length: 15; d_call: -; v_call: TRBV5-4; j_call: TRBJ2-1; cdr3_nt: TGTGCCAGCCCCTCGCCACGGGGGGCGCACAATGAGCAGTTCTTC; cdr3_aa: CASPSPRGAHNEQFF
clone_size: -; cdr3_length: 16; d_call: TRBD1; v_call: TRBV6-5; j_call: TRBJ2-7; cdr3_nt: TGTGCCAGCAGTTACCGACGCCGGGACAGGGGTTACGAGCAGTACTTC; cdr3_aa: CASSYRRRDRGYEQYF
clone_size: -; cdr3_length: 16; d_call: -; v_call: TRBV4-2; j_call: TRBJ2-7; cdr3_nt: TGTGCCAGCAGCCAAGAGGTGAGGCTCAGCTCCTACGAGCAGTACTTC; cdr3_aa: CASSQEVRLSSYEQYF
clone_size: -; cdr3_length: 14; d_call: TRBD1; v_call: TRBV5-1; j_call: TRBJ2-5; cdr3_nt: TGCGCCAGCAGCGGACAGGGGGCCGAGGAGACCCAGTACTTC; cdr3_aa: CASSGQGAEETQYF
clone_size: -; cdr3_length: 14; d_call: -; v_call: TRBV9; j_call: TRBJ2-3; cdr3_nt: TGTGCCAGCAGCGTAGCATTTAGATCCGATACGCAGTATTTT; cdr3_aa: CASSVAFRSDTQYF
clone_size: -; cdr3_length: 13; d_call: -; v_call: TRBV6-5; j_call: TRBJ2-7; cdr3_nt: TGTGCCAGCATGCCGAATTTCTCCTACGAGCAGTACTTC; cdr3_aa: CASMPNFSYEQYF
clone_size: few; cdr3_length: 16; d_call: -; v_call: TRBV6-6; j_call: TRBJ2-2; cdr3_nt: TGTGCCAGCAGTTCTACCGGGACACGGGGCACCGGGGAGCTGTTTTTT; cdr3_aa: CASSSTGTRGTGELFF
clone_size: -; cdr3_length: 14; d_call: TRBD1; v_call: TRBV5-1; j_call: TRBJ1-1; cdr3_nt: TGCGCCAGCAGCGAGACAGGGGCGGGCACTGAAGCTTTCTTT; cdr3_aa: CASSETGAGTEAFF
clone_size: -; cdr3_length: 13; d_call: TRBD1; v_call: TRBV6-5; j_call: TRBJ2-7; cdr3_nt: TGTGCCAGCAGCCGCGGACAGGGGGGAGAGCAGTACTTC; cdr3_aa: CASSRGQGGEQYF
clone_size: -; cdr3_length: 16; d_call: TRBD2; v_call: TRBV7-7; j_call: TRBJ2-5; cdr3_nt: TGTGCTAGCAGCCGGACTAGCGGGGGGGTCGGGGAGACCCAGTACTTC; cdr3_aa: CASSRTSGGVGETQYF
clone_size: -; cdr3_length: 15; d_call: -; v_call: TRBV28; j_call: TRBJ1-1; cdr3_nt: TGTGCCAGCAGTTTAGGGGGGGAGAGGAACACTGAAGCTTTCTTT; cdr3_aa: CASSLGGERNTEAFF
clone_size: -; cdr3_length: 13; d_call: TRBD1; v_call: TRBV7-7; j_call: TRBJ1-1; cdr3_nt: TGTGCTAGCAGTCGGGACAGGGGAGCTGAAGCTTTCTTT; cdr3_aa: CASSRDRGAEAFF
clone_size: -; cdr3_length: 14; d_call: -; v_call: TRBV5-1; j_call: TRBJ2-7; cdr3_nt: TGCGCCAGCAGCTCCACCGGGGGACTCTACGAGCAGTACTTC; cdr3_aa: CASSSTGGLYEQYF
clone_size: -; cdr3_length: 15; d_call: -; v_call: TRBV27; j_call: TRBJ1-4; cdr3_nt: TGTGCCAGCAGTTTATCGAGGCAGGGTAACGAAAAACTGTTTTTT; cdr3_aa: CASSLSRQGNEKLFF
clone_size: -; cdr3_length: 13; d_call: -; v_call: TRBV6-5; j_call: TRBJ1-1; cdr3_nt: TGTGCCAGCAGTCCGGGGGGCGGAGGTGAAGCTTTCTTT; cdr3_aa: CASSPGGGGEAFF
clone_size: -; cdr3_length: 14; d_call: TRBD2; v_call: TRBV28; j_call: TRBJ2-5; cdr3_nt: TGTGCCACCACAACACTAGCGGCCCAAGAGACCCAGTACTTC; cdr3_aa: CATTTLAAQETQYF
clone_size: once; cdr3_length: 17; d_call: TRBD2; v_call: TRBV9; j_call: TRBJ2-5; cdr3_nt: TGTGCCAGCAGCGTAGGTCACGGGGGGAACCCCTCAGAGACCCAGTACTTC; cdr3_aa: CASSVGHGGNPSETQYF
clone_size: -; cdr3_length: 16; d_call: -; v_call: TRBV10-3; j_call: TRBJ1-5; cdr3_nt: TGTGCCATCAGTGGCTCCCGGGGGGGTAGCAATCAGCCCCAGCATTTT; cdr3_aa: CAISGSRGGSNQPQHF
clone_size: -; cdr3_length: 13; d_call: -; v_call: TRBV7-2; j_call: TRBJ1-1; cdr3_nt: TGTGCCAGCAGCAAGGACAGTTATACTGAAGCTTTCTTT; cdr3_aa: CASSKDSYTEAFF
clone_size: -; cdr3_length: 14; d_call: -; v_call: TRBV5-1; j_call: TRBJ1-5; cdr3_nt: TGCGCCAGCAGCCCATTAGGGGGCAATCAGCCCCAGCATTTT; cdr3_aa: CASSPLGGNQPQHF
clone_size: -; cdr3_length: 14; d_call: TRBD1; v_call: TRBV19; j_call: TRBJ1-5; cdr3_nt: TGTGCCAGTAACTCCCGACAGGGGTTACAGCCCCAGCATTTT; cdr3_aa: CASNSRQGLQPQHF
clone_size: -; cdr3_length: 15; d_call: -; v_call: TRBV5-5; j_call: TRBJ1-4; cdr3_nt: TGTGCCAGCAGCTGGGAACAGGGAACTAATGAAAAACTGTTTTTT; cdr3_aa: CASSWEQGTNEKLFF
clone_size: -; cdr3_length: 14; d_call: TRBD2; v_call: TRBV4-1; j_call: TRBJ2-5; cdr3_nt: TGCGCCAGCAGCCCGCGGGAGACCCAAGAGACCCAGTACTTC; cdr3_aa: CASSPRETQETQYF
clone_size: -; cdr3_length: 13; d_call: -; v_call: TRBV6-5; j_call: TRBJ2-7; cdr3_nt: TGTGCCAGCAGTCCGTTAGGGGCCTACGAGCAGTACTTC; cdr3_aa: CASSPLGAYEQYF
clone_size: -; cdr3_length: 12; d_call: TRBD1; v_call: TRBV9; j_call: TRBJ2-1; cdr3_nt: TGTGCCAGCAGCCGAGGGACAGGAGATGAGTTCTTC; cdr3_aa: CASSRGTGDEFF
clone_size: -; cdr3_length: 14; d_call: TRBD1; v_call: TRBV6-1; j_call: TRBJ1-2; cdr3_nt: TGTGCCAGCAGGAGGACAGGGGGCAGCTATGGCTACACCTTC; cdr3_aa: CASRRTGGSYGYTF
clone_size: -; cdr3_length: 16; d_call: -; v_call: TRBV4-3; j_call: TRBJ1-6; cdr3_nt: TGCGCCAGCTCAAGGGGGTCAAGCTCCTATAATTCACCCCTCCACTTT; cdr3_aa: CASSRGSSSYNSPLHF
clone_size: -; cdr3_length: 14; d_call: -; v_call: TRBV5-1; j_call: TRBJ2-1; cdr3_nt: TGCGCCAGCAGCCGTGACTCAGAGGGCAATGAGCAGTTCTTC; cdr3_aa: CASSRDSEGNEQFF
clone_size: few; cdr3_length: 16; d_call: TRBD1; v_call: TRBV6-6; j_call: TRBJ1-3; cdr3_nt: TGTGCCAGCAGTTACTTGGGACAGGGACGCGCAAACACCATATATTTT; cdr3_aa: CASSYLGQGRANTIYF
clone_size: -; cdr3_length: 13; d_call: TRBD2; v_call: TRBV6-6; j_call: TRBJ2-7; cdr3_nt: TGTGCCAGCAGCCGCGGGGGGCCCTACGAGCAGTACTTC; cdr3_aa: CASSRGGPYEQYF
clone_size: -; cdr3_length: 14; d_call: -; v_call: TRBV6-1; j_call: TRBJ1-5; cdr3_nt: TGTGCCAGCCGCTTGGGGGCAAGCAATCAGCCCCAGCATTTT; cdr3_aa: CASRLGASNQPQHF
clone_size: -; cdr3_length: 15; d_call: TRBD2; v_call: TRBV2; j_call: TRBJ2-5; cdr3_nt: TGTGCCAGCAGTGTATTGGCGGGGGGACGGGAGACCCAGTACTTC; cdr3_aa: CASSVLAGGRETQYF
clone_size: -; cdr3_length: 14; d_call: -; v_call: TRBV5-1; j_call: TRBJ2-7; cdr3_nt: TGCGCCAGCAGCCCAGAGACTTCACTGGTTGAGCAGTACTTC; cdr3_aa: CASSPETSLVEQYF
clone_size: -; cdr3_length: 14; d_call: TRBD1; v_call: TRBV7-2; j_call: TRBJ1-2; cdr3_nt: TGTGCCAGCAGCTTAGGACAGGGGGTTTCTGGCTACACCTTC; cdr3_aa: CASSLGQGVSGYTF
clone_size: -; cdr3_length: 16; d_call: -; v_call: TRBV4-2; j_call: TRBJ2-7; cdr3_nt: TGTGCCAGCAGATGGCGGGTGGGGGCCGATCTGCACGAGCAGTACTTC; cdr3_aa: CASRWRVGADLHEQYF